This TCR beta chain was identified during a study of T cells in Graves' hyperthyroidism and ophthalmopathy. Study observations and caveats: Progression to ophthalmopathy was predicted a median of approximately 6.4 months early.

Clinical symptoms, serum thyroxine and TRAb, thyroid ultrasound and orbital computed tomography together formed the diagnostic basis. Per the germline V gene, CDR1 is SGHAT and CDR2 is FQNNGV. V shed 5 bases and J 2 bases; nucleotides not matched to a gene: 12. The CDR3 is 17 amino acids. Authors of the study amplified TCR beta CDR3 regions from RNA transcripts. A first-round RT-PCR of the TCR CDR3 used the HTBI primer set. Each CDR3 protein gets one entry after TCRdb re-called the multiplex PCR reads with MiXCR. The sample lists hundreds of thousands of distinct CDR3 sequences, over 35% occurring once. Comment on this clonotype: Its antigen is as yet unknown.

The receptor's source is a young man with Graves' hyperthyroidism. The rearrangement uses TRBV11-2 and TRBJ2-7, with 10 bases identical to TRBD2. Input material: blood. The CDR3 is CASSPLRVAGGPYEQYF. CDR3 DNA sequence: TGTGCCAGCAGCCCCTTGAGGGTAGCGGGAGGACCCTACGAGCAGTACTTC.